This T cell receptor (beta chain) came from a study of cytomegalovirus exposure and HLA in healthy donors. Use of 60 Vbeta and 13 Jbeta primers characterized the PCR. Data came from immunoSEQ multiplex PCR; TCRdb stores just in-frame clones and leaves some out. The repertoire holds 130,000 to 150,000 clones, with about 80% as singletons. The V and J ends lost 0 bases and 3 bases, in that order; junction bases with no gene match: 6. This CDR3 is 16 amino acids long. Germline V gives CDR1 SGHDT, CDR2 YYEEEE. The clonotype comes from a man aged 40-49 years in good health and CMV-seropositive. The chain recombines TRBV5-6 with TRBJ2-3; TRBD2 aligns across 8 bases. The sample taken for sequencing was PBMCs. CDR3 region: CASSLGLATLTDTQYF. The CDR3 DNA follows: TGTGCCAGCAGCTTGGGACTAGCGACCTTAACAGATACGCAGTATTTT.